One sample yielded the 9 T cell receptor beta chains listed below, sequenced in a study of CD8 T cells in Susac syndrome. RNA in amounts of roughly 0.5 to 1 ug was reverse transcribed with random hexamers. Each CDR3 protein gets one entry after TCRdb re-called the immunoSEQ multiplex PCR reads with MiXCR. Here the sample spans 200,000 to 250,000 distinct CDR3 sequences, around 95% being singletons. Sequences were obtained from CD4+ T cells from PBMCs. Receptors originate from a human donor with multiple sclerosis.

The rearrangement joins TRBV12-3 or TRBV12-4 to TRBJ1-1; D gene ambiguous. Trimming left V 6 bases short and J 0 bases short, with 14 bases between. The CDR3 extends over 15 amino acids. CDR3 protein: CASSPRLTMNTEAFF. The CDR3 DNA reads as TGTGCCAGCAGCCCACGACTGACCATGAACACTGAAGCTTTCTTT.

V gene TRBV20-1 combines with J gene TRBJ2-3, with TRBD2 matching over 12 bases. The junction had 5 bases not matched to a gene; V was cut back by 5 bases and J by 2 bases. The CDR3 runs 15 residues. Germline V gives CDR1 DFQATT, CDR2 SNEGSKA (reference sequence). CDR3 region: CSAQLAGGVTDTQYF. CDR3 DNA: TGCAGTGCTCAACTAGCGGGGGGAGTCACAGATACGCAGTATTTT.

The V gene is TRBV12-3 or TRBV12-4, the J gene TRBJ1-1, with a weak D call TRBD1 (5 bases). This CDR3 has 14 residues. Trimming pared 3 bases from V and 4 bases from J, leaving 12 bases between. The CDR3 DNA sequence: TGTGCCAGCAGTTTCCCGGGCAGGGCCACTGAAGCTTTCTTT. Amino acids: CASSFPGRATEAFF.

This chain uses TRBV7-9 with TRBJ2-6, with D hard to call. Trimming cost V 3 bases and J 4 bases, with 7 bases left between them. Per the germline V gene, CDR1 is SEHNR and CDR2 is FQNEAQ (reference sequence). The CDR3 has 14 amino acids. The CDR3 is CASSFHVGANVLTF. The CDR3 nucleotides read TGTGCCAGCAGCTTCCATGTAGGGGCCAACGTCCTGACTTTC.

This chain uses TRBV11-2 with TRBJ2-3, with unresolved D. Germline V gene data show CDR1 as SGHAT and CDR2 as FQNNGV. CDR3 size: 15 residues. V was trimmed by 1 base and J by 0 bases, leaving 8 bases between them. The CDR3: CASSLVRSSTDTQYF. In DNA, the CDR3 is TGTGCCAGCAGCTTAGTCAGGTCTAGCACAGATACGCAGTATTTT.

The table lists this clonotype with a count of one. The J gene is TRBJ2-5, the V gene TRBV28, with no clear D. The V gene's germline CDR1 is MDHEN and CDR2 SYDVKM. This CDR3 comprises 14 residues. Trimming removed 2 bases from V and 5 bases from J, with 12 bases in between. The DNA for the CDR3 is TGTGCCAGCAGTTTAGTAACCGTTCCGGAGACCCAGTACTTC. Translated, it gives CASSLVTVPETQYF.

This chain connects TRBV7-6 to TRBJ2-5; 8 nucleotides align to TRBD1. This CDR3 is 15 amino acids long. The junction had 4 bases not matched to a gene; V was cut back by 1 base and J by 3 bases. Germline lookup yields CDR1 SGHVS and CDR2 FNYEAQ. In DNA form, the CDR3 reads TGTGCCAGCAGCTTAGGGACGACAGGGGAAGAGACCCAGTACTTC. Its protein product is CASSLGTTGEETQYF.

The chain carries TRBV27 and TRBJ2-5; 7 nucleotides align to TRBD2. Trimming cost V 8 bases and J 3 bases; bases outside gene matches: 6. From germline, CDR1 is MNHEY and CDR2 SMNVEV (reference sequence). The CDR3 spans 13 residues. This CDR3 reads CASGLGGEETQYF. Written as DNA, the CDR3 is TGTGCCAGCGGACTGGGGGGGGAAGAGACCCAGTACTTC.

This clonotype was counted a few times. The chain links TRBV19 to TRBJ2-5; maybe TRBD2 (5 bases). V lost 6 bases, J lost 5 bases, and 10 bases lay in between. The germline V gene encodes CDR1 LNHDA and CDR2 SQIVND (reference sequence). The CDR3 runs to 12 residues. The CDR3 sequence is CASSGNQETQYF. In nucleotides, the CDR3 is TGTGCCAGTAGCGGGAATCAGGAGACCCAGTACTTC.